Below are 20 T cell receptor beta chains sequenced from a single sample in a study of T-cell reconstitution after alpha-beta-depleted transplantation in children. Unique molecular identifiers were used in preparing the TCRbeta library. MiXCR, run by TCRdb on the PCR reads, gives a single entry per CDR3 protein. The sample includes around 15,000 distinct CDR3 sequences, 5.1% of them seen just once. Sequenced here: PBMCs, sampled before TCRalphabeta/CD19-depleted stem cell transplant. These TCRs come from a boy aged 5-17 years with acute lymphoblastic leukemia, due to receive a stem cell transplant.

By frequency in the sample, this clonotype is medium-sized. The J gene is TRBJ1-1, the V gene TRBV7-6; D gene unclear. The CDR3 is made up of 12 amino acids. CDR1 and CDR2 from the germline V gene are SGHVS and FNYEAQ. V lost 6 bases, J lost 1 base, and 6 bases lay in between. The CDR3 DNA reads TGTGCCAGCAGTGGCCCGAACACTGAAGCTTTCTTT. Its translation: CASSGPNTEAFF.

This clonotype was seen at least ten times. CDR3 in amino acids: CAISGRGQSTEAFF. The CDR3 DNA follows: TGTGCCATCAGTGGACGGGGTCAGAGCACTGAAGCTTTCTTT. The chain carries TRBV10-3 and TRBJ1-1; D is uncertain. Between the trimmed V and J ends, which lost 4 bases and 4 bases, there was a span of 13 bases. CDR1 ENHRY and CDR2 SYGVKD come from the germline V gene. The CDR3 has 14 residues.

This clonotype showed up many times. The chain links TRBV28 to TRBJ2-1; the match to TRBD2 covers 8 bases. With 5 bases clipped from V and 4 bases from J, the junction kept 10 bases outside the gene matches. This CDR3 is built from 16 residues. Germline CDR1 is MDHEN and CDR2 is SYDVKM. The CDR3 sequence: CASSTSGSGVYNEQFF. In DNA form, the CDR3 reads TGTGCCAGCAGTACCAGCGGGAGTGGGGTTTACAATGAGCAGTTCTTC.

There are many counts of this clonotype. The V call is TRBV7-6, the J call TRBJ2-7; D is unclear. The CDR3 spans 15 residues. With 5 bases removed from V and 5 bases from J, the gap between germline ends came to 19 bases. Germline V lookup: CDR1 SGHVS, CDR2 FNYEAQ. The CDR3 region has the DNA TGTGCCAGCAGCCCCATTGTTGCAGAATCGAACGAGCAGTACTTC. Amino acid sequence: CASSPIVAESNEQYF.

The table lists this clonotype with many counts. This chain uses TRBV11-3 with TRBJ2-2; a possible D gene is TRBD1 (5 bases). The ends were cut back, 5 bases at V and 6 bases at J, with 10 bases in the middle. Germline V gene sequence: CDR1 SGHNT, CDR2 YENEEA. CDR3 length equals 13 residues. The CDR3 is CASSQGIPGELFF. For the CDR3, the DNA is TGTGCCAGCAGCCAGGGTATCCCCGGGGAGCTGTTTTTT.

This clonotype was picked up many times. The V and J genes are TRBV6-2 or TRBV6-3 and TRBJ1-1, with no clear D. CDR3 length: 13 residues. Per the germline V gene, CDR1 is MNHEY and CDR2 is SVGEGT. Trimming removed 2 bases from V and 7 bases from J, with 11 bases in between. CDR3 nucleotide sequence: TGTGCCAGCAGTTACATGTTCGCGGATGAAGCTTTCTTT. It specifies CASSYMFADEAFF.

This clonotype was recorded at least ten times. The rearrangement links TRBV2 to TRBJ1-6; no definite D call. The V and J ends lost 6 bases and 9 bases respectively, with 6 bases between them. The length of the CDR3 is 11 residues. Looked up from germline, CDR1 is SNHLY and CDR2 is FYNNEI. CDR3 sequence reads: CASRRFSPLHF. Written as DNA, the CDR3 is TGTGCCAGCAGAAGGTTTTCACCCCTCCACTTT.

In this sample, this clonotype turned up many times. The chain links TRBV5-1 to TRBJ2-3; 12 bases agree with TRBD2. V gave up 4 bases and J gave up 0 bases; unmatched junction bases: 6. CDR1 and CDR2 (germline): SGHRS, YFSETQ. CDR3 length: 17 amino acids. The CDR3 loop reads CASSPRTSGTSTDTQYF. CDR3 bases: TGCGCCAGCAGCCCCCGGACTAGCGGGACTAGCACAGATACGCAGTATTTT.

This clonotype was found many times. The gene calls are TRBV28 and TRBJ1-5; D remains unclear. V dropped 3 bases and J dropped 0 bases, with 12 bases sitting between them. The germline gives CDR1 MDHEN, CDR2 SYDVKM. This CDR3 region has 16 residues. The CDR3 region is CASSFLGKYSNQPQHF. CDR3 DNA: TGTGCCAGCAGTTTCTTGGGGAAGTATAGCAATCAGCCCCAGCATTTT.

This clonotype was observed at least ten times. This chain links TRBV5-1 with TRBJ1-4; D is perhaps TRBD1 (6 bases). The CDR3 length is 16 residues. Germline V lookup: CDR1 SGHRS, CDR2 YFSETQ. Trimming removed 0 bases at V and 0 bases at J, with 9 bases between. CDR3 nucleotide sequence: TGCGCCAGCAGCTTGGGGGACATTGCAACTAATGAAAAACTGTTTTTT. Amino acid sequence: CASSLGDIATNEKLFF.

This clonotype has a count of ten or more. The chain uses TRBV11-3 and TRBJ2-1, with D perhaps TRBD2 (6 bases). V was shortened by 0 bases and J by 5 bases, with 11 bases between the two germline ends. This CDR3 spans 15 amino acids. Per germline, CDR1 SGHNT and CDR2 YENEEA. The CDR3 loop reads CASSLEVAVNNEQFF. The CDR3 DNA is TGTGCCAGCAGCTTAGAGGTAGCGGTAAACAATGAGCAGTTCTTC. Looking up the rest from reference TRBV11-3 and TRBJ2-1 gives the full variable domain: EAGVVQSPRYKIIEKKQPVAFWCNPISGHNTLYWYLQNLGQGPELLIRYENEEAVDDSQLPKDRFSAERLKGVDSTLKIQPAELGDSAVYLCASSLEVAVNNEQFFGPGTRLTVL.

The sample holds many counts of this clonotype. The chain links TRBV10-2 to TRBJ2-5, with 9 bases identical to TRBD1. The germline V gene encodes CDR1 WSHSY and CDR2 SAAADI. The CDR3 runs to 15 residues. J gave up 5 bases and V 6 bases, and 10 bases lay outside the gene matches. This CDR3 is CASSQGQGYRETQYF. The CDR3 DNA reads as TGCGCCAGCAGCCAGGGACAGGGTTACAGGGAGACCCAGTACTTC.

This clonotype was recorded at least ten times. This rearrangement joins TRBV19 to TRBJ2-1; TRBD2 agrees at 7 bases. The V gene end was trimmed by 4 bases and the J gene end by 7 bases; junction bases not matched to a gene: 4. Per the germline V gene, CDR1 is LNHDA and CDR2 is SQIVND (reference sequence). This CDR3 comprises 13 residues. The CDR3 DNA sequence: TGTGCCAGTAGTACCCACGGGGGGAATGAGCAGTTCTTC. The encoded protein is CASSTHGGNEQFF.

The sample holds many counts of this clonotype. This chain connects TRBV5-6 to TRBJ1-6; D possibly corresponds to TRBD1 (5 bases). CDR1 SGHDT and CDR2 YYEEEE come from the germline V gene. V dropped 4 bases and J dropped 7 bases, with 21 bases sitting between them. This CDR3 has 17 residues. For the CDR3, the DNA is TGTGCCAGCAGCGTCGCTATCGGGGCAGCCTTAAATTCACCCCTCCACTTT. Its protein is CASSVAIGAALNSPLHF.

This clonotype is medium-sized in the sample. The V gene is TRBV7-9, the J gene TRBJ1-2; D not resolved. Germline V gene data show CDR1 as SEHNR and CDR2 as FQNEAQ (reference sequence). The V and J ends lost 5 bases and 5 bases respectively, with 24 bases between them. The CDR3 is 17 residues long. The CDR3 nucleotides are TGTGCCAGCAGCCCCCAGGAAGTGCGATTCGGGTTATATGGCTACACCTTC. It specifies CASSPQEVRFGLYGYTF.

This clonotype has ten or more counts. This chain connects TRBV20-1 to TRBJ1-6; D is ambiguous. Germline values: CDR1 DFQATT, CDR2 SNEGSKA (reference sequence). Trimming took 6 bases from V and 7 from J, leaving 13 bases between them. The CDR3 totals 13 residues. This CDR3 is CSARPGSNSPLHF. The CDR3 nucleotides read TGCAGTGCCCGCCCGGGGAGCAATTCACCCCTCCACTTT.

In DNA, the CDR3 is TGTGCCATGGGCCCCAGGCAATGGAATCAGCCCCAGCATTTT. Amino acids: CAMGPRQWNQPQHF. This chain links TRBV7-8 with TRBJ1-5; D is unclear. The germline V and J ends were trimmed by 10 bases and 4 bases, with 17 bases remaining between them. The V gene's germline CDR1 is SGHVS and CDR2 FQNEAQ. This CDR3 is 14 amino acids long. Full variable domain (outside the CDR3, taken from reference TRBV7-8 and TRBJ1-5): GAGVSQSPRYKVAKRGQDVALRCDPISGHVSLFWYQQALGQGPEFLTYFQNEAQLDKSGLPSDRFFAERPEGSVSTLKIQRTQQEDSAVYLCAMGPRQWNQPQHFGDGTRLSIL.

This clonotype is termed medium-sized. This rearrangement joins TRBV28 to TRBJ2-1; D perhaps matches TRBD2 (6 bases). Germline V gene lookup returns CDR1 MDHEN and CDR2 SYDVKM. This CDR3 is built from 16 residues. With 6 bases removed from V and 5 bases from J, the gap between germline ends came to 20 bases. The CDR3 coding sequence is TGTGCCAGCAGAACGGATGGGCTAGCGTTGAACAATGAGCAGTTCTTC. Translation gives CASRTDGLALNNEQFF. The full variable domain, in which reference TRBV28 and TRBJ2-1 provide the parts outside the CDR3, is DVKVTQSSRYLVKRTGEKVFLECVQDMDHENMFWYRQDPGLGLRLIYFSYDVKMKEKGDIPEGYSVSREKKERFSLILESASTNQTSMYLCASRTDGLALNNEQFFGPGTRLTVL.

This clonotype was observed many times. This chain joins TRBV6-5 and TRBJ2-1, with D perhaps assigned TRBD1 or TRBD2 (6 bases each). The CDR3 is 16 amino acids. Looked up from germline, CDR1 is MNHEY and CDR2 is SVGAGI. V dropped 5 bases and J dropped 0 bases, with 14 bases sitting between them. The CDR3 spells CASSRRGRGSYNEQFF. The CDR3 DNA is TGTGCCAGCAGTCGTCGGGGGCGCGGCTCCTACAATGAGCAGTTCTTC.

At least ten counts were recorded for this clonotype. This chain connects TRBV7-2 to TRBJ2-2; TRBD2 matches at 10 bases. The germline gives CDR1 SGHTA, CDR2 FQGNSA. CDR3 length: 17 amino acids. V shed 3 bases, J shed 5 bases, and the junction held 9 bases outside the gene matches. CDR3 in amino acids: CASSFSSGRARTGELFF. CDR3 DNA sequence: TGTGCCAGCAGCTTCTCCAGCGGGAGGGCCCGAACCGGGGAGCTGTTTTTT.